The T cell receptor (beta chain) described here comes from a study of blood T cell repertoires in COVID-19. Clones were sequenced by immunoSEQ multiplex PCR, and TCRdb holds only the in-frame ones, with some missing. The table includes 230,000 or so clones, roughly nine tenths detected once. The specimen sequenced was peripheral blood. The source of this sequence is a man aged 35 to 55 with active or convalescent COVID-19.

The CDR3 sequence is CASSKSGTSGRVHEQYF. The DNA for the CDR3 is TGTGCCAGTAGTAAATCTGGGACTAGCGGGAGGGTTCACGAGCAGTACTTC. The rearrangement joins TRBV19 to TRBJ2-7; 16 nucleotides align to TRBD2. The CDR3 sequence is 17 residues long. Germline CDR1 LNHDA, CDR2 SQIVND (reference sequence). Germline trimming cut 4 bases from V and 5 bases from J; bases unmatched to any gene: 8.